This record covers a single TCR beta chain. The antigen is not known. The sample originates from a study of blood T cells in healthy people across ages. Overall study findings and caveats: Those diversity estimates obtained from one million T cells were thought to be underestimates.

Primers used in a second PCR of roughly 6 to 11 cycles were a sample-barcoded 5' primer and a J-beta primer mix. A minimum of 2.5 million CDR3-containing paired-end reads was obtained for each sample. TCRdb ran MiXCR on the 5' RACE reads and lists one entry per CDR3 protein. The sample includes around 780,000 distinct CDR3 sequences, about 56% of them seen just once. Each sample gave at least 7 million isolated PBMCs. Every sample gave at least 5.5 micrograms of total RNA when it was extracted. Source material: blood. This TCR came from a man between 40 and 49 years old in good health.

The CDR3 region is CASSSQGLAGGEQYF. The DNA of the CDR3 is TGTGCCAGCAGCAGTCAGGGACTAGCGGGTGGCGAGCAGTACTTC. This chain uses TRBV7-2 with TRBJ2-7; 12 nucleotides align to TRBD2. This CDR3 region has 15 residues. V shed 5 bases and J 6 bases; nucleotides not matched to a gene: 8. Germline CDR1 reads SGHTA; CDR2 reads FQGNSA.